A single sample gave rise to the 29 T cell receptor beta chains below, sequenced in a study of blood T cell repertoires in COVID-19. TCRdb's table, derived via immunoSEQ multiplex PCR, lists solely in-frame clones and lacks some. In the table there are 350,000 or so clones, less than 90% of which are singletons. Sequenced material: PBMCs or T cells enriched from blood (not recorded which). These receptors were collected from a woman aged 25-40 years who had recovered from COVID-19.

This chain joins TRBV18 and TRBJ2-5; D is uncertain. V was shortened by 1 base and J by 3 bases, with 6 bases between the two germline ends. This CDR3 region has 13 residues. In germline, CDR1 is KGHSH, CDR2 LQKENI. The DNA of the CDR3 is TGTGCCAGCTCACCACGCGAGGAAGAGACCCAGTACTTC. This encodes CASSPREEETQYF.

This clone was recorded once. The chain employs TRBV24-1 and TRBJ2-5; 12 positions agree with TRBD1. This CDR3 is 16 amino acids long. The V gene end was trimmed by 4 bases and the J gene end by 4 bases; junction bases not matched to a gene: 6. The germline CDR1 and CDR2 sequences are KGHDR and SFDVKD. CDR3 sequence: CATSDMGQGAGETQYF. The DNA for the CDR3 is TGTGCCACCAGTGACATGGGACAGGGGGCAGGAGAGACCCAGTACTTC.

The chain has TRBV15 and TRBJ1-1; D perhaps matches TRBD1 (5 bases). CDR3 size: 16 residues. From germline, CDR1 is LNHNV and CDR2 YYDKDF (reference sequence). The ends were cut back, 5 bases at V and 4 bases at J, with 20 bases in the middle. Here the CDR3 reads CATSGWGGLAGTEAFF. CDR3 sequence (DNA): TGTGCCACCAGCGGATGGGGGGGACTCGCCGGCACTGAAGCTTTCTTT.

This chain uses TRBV4-1 with TRBJ1-2; D call uncertain. Germline-derived CDR1 and CDR2 are MGHRA and YSYEKL. Trimming shortened V by 5 bases and J by 4 bases, and 17 bases separated the two germline ends. The CDR3 is made up of 15 amino acids. As DNA, the CDR3 is TGCGCCAGCAGCTCACGGGATCAGAGCAGCTATGGCTACACCTTC. Translated: CASSSRDQSSYGYTF.

This chain connects TRBV7-9 to TRBJ1-6; TRBD1 matches 7 bases. The V and J ends lost 7 bases and 1 base, in that order; junction bases with no gene match: 13. From germline, CDR1 is SEHNR and CDR2 FQNEAQ (reference sequence). CDR3 size: 18 residues. CDR3 bases: TGTGCCAGCAACTCCTTAACGGAGGGGGCATCCTATAATTCACCCCTCCACTTT. Protein sequence: CASNSLTEGASYNSPLHF.

This chain uses TRBV28 with TRBJ2-7; 12 nucleotides align to TRBD2. After removal of 5 bases from V and 3 bases from J, the junction contained 11 bases not matched to a gene. This CDR3 has 17 amino acids. From germline, CDR1 is MDHEN and CDR2 SYDVKM. The DNA for the CDR3 is TGTGCCAGCAGTCCGACGGGGACTAGCGGGCGCCTCTACGAGCAGTACTTC. This codes for CASSPTGTSGRLYEQYF.

The V and J genes are TRBV7-8 and TRBJ2-6; TRBD2 aligns across 7 bases. CDR1 is SGHVS and CDR2 is FQNEAQ in the germline V gene. This CDR3 has 18 amino acids. The ends lost 1 base at V and 0 bases at J; junction bases unmatched: 6. Written as DNA, the CDR3 is TGTGCCAGCAGCTTAGTTTGGCGGGGGTCCTCTGGGGCCAACGTCCTGACTTTC. It yields the protein CASSLVWRGSSGANVLTF. The complete variable domain, with remaining parts taken from reference TRBV7-8 and TRBJ2-6, reads GAGVSQSPRYKVAKRGQDVALRCDPISGHVSLFWYQQALGQGPEFLTYFQNEAQLDKSGLPSDRFFAERPEGSVSTLKIQRTQQEDSAVYLCASSLVWRGSSGANVLTFGAGSRLTVL.

The chain couples TRBV4-2 to TRBJ2-7, with 11 positions matching TRBD2. CDR3 length: 17 amino acids. CDR1 is LGHNA and CDR2 is YNFKEQ in the germline V gene. V gave up 0 bases and J gave up 5 bases; unmatched junction bases: 9. In nucleotides, the CDR3 is TGTGCCAGCAGCCAAGATAGTAGCGGGGGGGCCATGGACGAGCAGTACTTC. Its protein product is CASSQDSSGGAMDEQYF.

V gene TRBV27 combines with J gene TRBJ2-7; D might be TRBD2 (5 bases). Looked up from germline, CDR1 is MNHEY and CDR2 is SMNVEV (reference sequence). Trimming shortened V by 3 bases and J by 0 bases, and 15 bases separated the two germline ends. The CDR3 extends over 16 amino acids. CDR3 region: CASSFRRTPISYEQYF. The CDR3, as DNA: TGTGCCAGCAGTTTCCGGAGGACCCCAATCTCCTACGAGCAGTACTTC.

The gene calls are TRBV5-1 and TRBJ2-3; TRBD1 matches at 8 bases. J was trimmed by 7 bases and V by 7 bases; bases with no gene match: 17. CDR3 size: 16 residues. The germline V gene has CDR1 SGHRS and CDR2 YFSETQ. CDR3 coding DNA: TGCGCCAGCGCACCCCCCTTGACAGGGGAAAGGCATACGCAGTATTTT. This encodes CASAPPLTGERHTQYF.

The chain joins TRBV24-1 to TRBJ1-2, with D tentatively TRBD1 (6 bases). The germline V and J ends were trimmed by 5 bases and 6 bases, with 15 bases remaining between them. The CDR3 consists of 14 residues. Looked up from germline, CDR1 is KGHDR and CDR2 is SFDVKD. The CDR3 nucleotides read TGTGCCACCAGTGCTCCTGACAGGCCCCATGGCTACACCTTC. This codes for CATSAPDRPHGYTF.

The rearrangement uses TRBV6-5 and TRBJ2-1; a weak D match, TRBD1 (5 bases). Trimming removed 5 bases at V and 7 bases at J, with 18 bases between. CDR3 length equals 15 residues. Germline V gene sequence: CDR1 MNHEY, CDR2 SVGAGI. In DNA, the CDR3 is TGTGCCAGCAGTATCCCATGGGGCGGACAAAATGAGCAGTTCTTC. Translating it yields CASSIPWGGQNEQFF.

The V and J genes are TRBV6-1 and TRBJ1-2, with no clear D. Germline assignment: CDR1 MNHNS and CDR2 SASEGT. Trimming left V 0 bases short and J 3 bases short, with 11 bases between. The length of the CDR3 is 15 residues. CDR3 bases: TGTGCCAGCAGTGAAGCATGGCAGCGTCACTATGGCTACACCTTC. As protein: CASSEAWQRHYGYTF.

This rearrangement joins TRBV3-1 (or the pseudogene TRBV3-2) to TRBJ2-5, with D maybe TRBD2 (6 bases). Germline assignment: CDR1 LGHDT and CDR2 YNNKEL (reference sequence). With 6 bases removed from V and 1 base from J, the gap between germline ends came to 15 bases. CDR3 size: 15 residues. The CDR3 DNA reads TGTGCCAGCAGGTTCGGAGGGGCGGGCCAAGAGACCCAGTACTTC. This translates into CASRFGGAGQETQYF.

The chain's CDR3 is CASSSPPWTGGGYEQYF. DNA for the CDR3: TGTGCCAGCAGTTCCCCACCTTGGACAGGGGGAGGTTACGAGCAGTACTTC. The rearrangement links TRBV27 to TRBJ2-7; TRBD1 matches at 10 bases. This CDR3 spans 17 amino acids. CDR1 is MNHEY, CDR2 SMNVEV, per germline (reference sequence). The junction had 13 bases not matched to a gene; V was cut back by 4 bases and J by 4 bases.

The chain carries TRBV11-2 and TRBJ2-3; D is perhaps TRBD1 (5 bases). The CDR3 consists of 16 residues. Germline lookup yields CDR1 SGHAT and CDR2 FQNNGV. With 1 base removed from V and 0 bases from J, the gap between germline ends came to 11 bases. CDR3 region: CASSLVKGRSTDTQYF. CDR3 nucleotides: TGTGCCAGCAGCTTAGTCAAGGGGCGAAGCACAGATACGCAGTATTTT.

The V call is TRBV7-8, the J call TRBJ2-1; TRBD1 matches 8 bases. The trim removed 4 bases at V and 0 bases at J, leaving 8 bases unmatched. This CDR3 has 17 residues. Germline CDR1 reads SGHVS; CDR2 reads FQNEAQ. This CDR3 reads CASSSRQGRSSYNEQFF. CDR3 nucleotide sequence: TGTGCCAGCAGCTCGAGACAGGGGCGGAGCTCCTACAATGAGCAGTTCTTC.

This rearrangement joins TRBV7-2 to TRBJ2-3, with D possibly matching TRBD2 (7 bases). Per the germline V gene, CDR1 is SGHTA and CDR2 is FQGNSA. The V end lost 1 base, the J end lost 15 bases, and 23 bases lay between the germline ends. This CDR3 is 15 amino acids long. The CDR3 DNA is TGTGCCAGCAGCTTAGAAGTCGGCGGGGGCCCCCTTAATTATTTT. This encodes CASSLEVGGGPLNYF.

The rearrangement links TRBV5-6 to TRBJ2-3, with 9 bases aligning to TRBD2. The ends lost 1 base at V and 4 bases at J; junction bases unmatched: 10. The CDR3 has 17 residues. Germline CDR1 is SGHDT and CDR2 is YYEEEE. CDR3 sequence (DNA): TGTGCCAGCAGCTTGAGAAGGGCGGGGGGGGCCCCAGATACGCAGTATTTT. This translates into CASSLRRAGGAPDTQYF.

This chain links TRBV5-8 with TRBJ2-7; TRBD2 aligns across 11 bases. Germline CDR1 reads SGHTS; CDR2 reads YDEGEE. J lost 9 bases, V lost 1 base, and 3 bases had no gene match. The CDR3 is 13 residues long. Here the CDR3 DNA reads TGTGCCAGCAGCTTGTCGCTAGCGGGGGGGCAGTACTTC. As protein: CASSLSLAGGQYF.

This chain uses TRBV27 with TRBJ1-1, with D unclear. Trimming pared 6 bases from V and 1 base from J, leaving 27 bases between. Germline values: CDR1 MNHEY, CDR2 SMNVEV (reference sequence). The CDR3 loop spans 19 amino acids. CDR3: CASRPFSPGGGQRNTEAFF. CDR3 coding DNA: TGTGCCAGCAGGCCCTTCTCTCCTGGCGGAGGGCAGAGGAACACTGAAGCTTTCTTT.

This clone was counted once. A much larger clonotype is one base distant, so this may be a read error. Other nucleotide sequences in the sample specify the same CDR3. The rearrangement joins TRBV12-3 or TRBV12-4 to TRBJ1-2, with 7 bases fitting TRBD1. The CDR3 is 13 residues long. V lost 3 bases to trimming and J lost 2 bases; unmatched junction nucleotides: 0. The CDR3 nucleotides are TGTGCCAGCAGTTTGGGACAGAACTATGGCTACACCTTC. Translation gives CASSLGQNYGYTF.

The V and J genes are TRBV7-8 and TRBJ1-2; TRBD1 matches at 7 bases. The length of the CDR3 is 13 residues. Losses at the gene ends were 7 bases for V and 8 bases for J; bases not matched to a gene: 10. Germline V gene sequence: CDR1 SGHVS, CDR2 FQNEAQ. The CDR3 protein is CASTRDRDRGYTF. CDR3 nucleotides: TGTGCCAGCACCCGAGACAGGGATCGAGGCTACACCTTC.

The table lists this clone with a count of one. The gene calls are TRBV19 and TRBJ1-1; possible D gene TRBD1, 5 bases. V lost 7 bases to trimming and J lost 1 base, with 13 bases between them. Germline loops: CDR1 LNHDA, CDR2 SQIVND (reference sequence). This CDR3 comprises 14 residues. This CDR3 is CASKNGGENTEAFF. CDR3 in DNA: TGTGCCAGTAAAAACGGGGGGGAGAACACTGAAGCTTTCTTT. Combining the CDR3 with reference TRBV19 and TRBJ1-1 gives the whole variable domain DGGITQSPKYLFRKEGQNVTLSCEQNLNHDAMYWYRQDPGQGLRLIYYSQIVNDFQKGDIAEGYSVSREKKESFPLTVTSAQKNPTAFYLCASKNGGENTEAFFGQGTRLTVV.

The V and J genes are TRBV2 and TRBJ1-6; D uncertain. CDR3 length equals 14 residues. The germline gives CDR1 SNHLY, CDR2 FYNNEI. The germline V and J ends were trimmed by 5 bases and 7 bases, with 12 bases remaining between them. CDR3 nucleotides: TGTGCCAGCAGTAAAGACACCAGAAATTCACCCCTCCACTTT. It is translated as CASSKDTRNSPLHF.

The table lists this clone with a few counts. The rearrangement links TRBV12-3 or TRBV12-4 to TRBJ1-2, with TRBD1 matching 8 bases. The V and J ends lost 1 base and 5 bases, in that order; junction bases with no gene match: 0. CDR3 length: 13 amino acids. The CDR3: CASSLGTGYGYTF. Here the CDR3 DNA reads TGTGCCAGCAGTTTAGGGACAGGGTATGGCTACACCTTC.

In DNA, the CDR3 is TGTGCCAGCAGTCGACAGGGGGCGAAGGATACGCAGTATTTT. It translates to CASSRQGAKDTQYF. V gene TRBV28 combines with J gene TRBJ2-3; 10 positions agree with TRBD1. From germline, CDR1 is MDHEN and CDR2 SYDVKM. V trimming: 5 bases; J trimming: 6 bases; junction bases outside the gene matches: 5. This CDR3 comprises 14 residues.

The V and J genes are TRBV25-1 and TRBJ1-5; TRBD1 matches 7 bases. The CDR3 totals 15 residues. Germline-derived CDR1 and CDR2 are MGHDK and SYGVNS. With V trimmed by 6 bases and J by 4 bases, 9 bases remained unmatched. As DNA, the CDR3 is TGTGCCAGCAGCGGGGACAGTACTAAGAATCAGCCCCAGCATTTT. This translates into CASSGDSTKNQPQHF.

This clone was recorded once. The chain links TRBV11-2 to TRBJ2-3, with 14 bases matching TRBD2. Germline V CDR1 and CDR2: SGHAT, FQNNGV. The CDR3 is 19 amino acids. Trimming at V came to 1 base and at J to 4 bases, leaving 10 bases not matched to a gene. In DNA, the CDR3 is TGTGCCAGCAGCTTAGGGACTCGACTAGCGGGGGGGCGGTCAGATACGCAGTATTTT. Translating gives CASSLGTRLAGGRSDTQYF.